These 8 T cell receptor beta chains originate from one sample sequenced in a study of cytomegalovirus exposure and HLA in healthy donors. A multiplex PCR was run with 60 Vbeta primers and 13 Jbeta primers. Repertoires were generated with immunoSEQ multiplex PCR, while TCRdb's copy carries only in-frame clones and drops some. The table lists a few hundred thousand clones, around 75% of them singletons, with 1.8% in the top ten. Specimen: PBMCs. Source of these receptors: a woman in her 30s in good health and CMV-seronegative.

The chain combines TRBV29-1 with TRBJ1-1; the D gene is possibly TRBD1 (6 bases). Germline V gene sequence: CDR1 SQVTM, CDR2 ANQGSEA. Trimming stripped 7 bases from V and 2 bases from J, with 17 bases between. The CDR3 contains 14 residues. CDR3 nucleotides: TGCAGCGCCTTTTCCAACAGGGCCAACACTGAAGCTTTCTTT. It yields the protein CSAFSNRANTEAFF.

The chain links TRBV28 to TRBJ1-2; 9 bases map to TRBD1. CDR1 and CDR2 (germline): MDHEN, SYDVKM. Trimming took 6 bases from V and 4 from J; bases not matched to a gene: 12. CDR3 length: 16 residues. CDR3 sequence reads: CASRPPGQGLGYGYTF. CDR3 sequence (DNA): TGTGCCAGCAGACCTCCGGGACAGGGTCTGGGCTATGGCTACACCTTC.

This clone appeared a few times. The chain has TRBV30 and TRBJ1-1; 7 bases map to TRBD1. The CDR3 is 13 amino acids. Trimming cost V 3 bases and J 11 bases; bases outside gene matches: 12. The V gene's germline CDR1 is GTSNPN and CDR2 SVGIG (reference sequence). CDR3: CAWREGQTVVAFF. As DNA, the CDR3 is TGTGCCTGGAGGGAGGGACAGACAGTCGTGGCTTTCTTT.

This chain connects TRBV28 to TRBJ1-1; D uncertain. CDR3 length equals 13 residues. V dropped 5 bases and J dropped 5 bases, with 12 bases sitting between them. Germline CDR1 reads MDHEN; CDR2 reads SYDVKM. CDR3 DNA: TGTGCCAGCAGTCCGATAACGGGTACTGAAGCTTTCTTT. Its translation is CASSPITGTEAFF.

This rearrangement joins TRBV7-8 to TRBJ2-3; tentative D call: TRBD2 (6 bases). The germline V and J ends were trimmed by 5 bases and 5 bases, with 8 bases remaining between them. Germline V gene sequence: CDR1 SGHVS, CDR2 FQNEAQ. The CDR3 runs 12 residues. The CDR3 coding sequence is TGTGCCAGCAGCCAGACTAGAGATACGCAGTATTTT. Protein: CASSQTRDTQYF.

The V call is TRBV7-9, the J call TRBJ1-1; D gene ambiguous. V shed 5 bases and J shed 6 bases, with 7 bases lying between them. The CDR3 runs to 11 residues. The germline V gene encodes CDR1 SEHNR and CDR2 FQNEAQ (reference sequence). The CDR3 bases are TGTGCCAGCAGCCCCCTCGCTGAAGCTTTCTTT. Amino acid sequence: CASSPLAEAFF.

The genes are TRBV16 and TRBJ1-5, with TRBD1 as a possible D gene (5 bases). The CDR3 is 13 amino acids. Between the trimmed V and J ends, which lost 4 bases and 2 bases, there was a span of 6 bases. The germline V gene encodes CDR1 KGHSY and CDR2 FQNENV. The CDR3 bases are TGTGCCAGCAGCCTACAGGGCAATCAGCCCCAGCATTTT. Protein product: CASSLQGNQPQHF.

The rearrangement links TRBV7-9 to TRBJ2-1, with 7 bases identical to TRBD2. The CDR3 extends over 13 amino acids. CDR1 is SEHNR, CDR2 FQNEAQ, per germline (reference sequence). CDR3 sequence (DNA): TGTTCCGGGGGGACTGAGTCCTACAATGAGCAGTTCTTC. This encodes CSGGTESYNEQFF.